The clone carrying this T cell receptor (beta chain) turned up a few times. Other DNA sequences in the sample encode the same CDR3. V was trimmed by 0 bases and J by 1 base, leaving 6 bases between them. CDR1 is SGHTA, CDR2 FQGTGA, per germline. The CDR3 totals 14 residues. This record belongs to a study of blood T cell repertoires in COVID-19. Study-level background: Sites in the United States, Italy and Spain provided acute and convalescent COVID-19 samples. Sources were T cells, B-cell-depleted T cells, or PBMCs; the material itself was cDNA or gDNA.

Source study methods: Reference gene primer amplification gave nucleated cell count estimates. This table comes from immunoSEQ multiplex PCR, and its TCRdb copy is limited to in-frame clones, with some not included. The V and J calls and clone size come from that table; D and trimming were worked out from the DNA. The sample carries 200,000 to 300,000 clones, about 87% recorded once. The chain carries TRBV7-3 and TRBJ1-1; tentatively, D is TRBD1 (6 bases). Sequencing was performed on peripheral blood. The receptor's source is a woman aged 40 to 50 with acute or convalescent COVID-19. The DNA of the CDR3 is TGTGCCAGCAGCTTAACGGACAGGAACACTGAAGCTTTCTTT. Its translation: CASSLTDRNTEAFF.